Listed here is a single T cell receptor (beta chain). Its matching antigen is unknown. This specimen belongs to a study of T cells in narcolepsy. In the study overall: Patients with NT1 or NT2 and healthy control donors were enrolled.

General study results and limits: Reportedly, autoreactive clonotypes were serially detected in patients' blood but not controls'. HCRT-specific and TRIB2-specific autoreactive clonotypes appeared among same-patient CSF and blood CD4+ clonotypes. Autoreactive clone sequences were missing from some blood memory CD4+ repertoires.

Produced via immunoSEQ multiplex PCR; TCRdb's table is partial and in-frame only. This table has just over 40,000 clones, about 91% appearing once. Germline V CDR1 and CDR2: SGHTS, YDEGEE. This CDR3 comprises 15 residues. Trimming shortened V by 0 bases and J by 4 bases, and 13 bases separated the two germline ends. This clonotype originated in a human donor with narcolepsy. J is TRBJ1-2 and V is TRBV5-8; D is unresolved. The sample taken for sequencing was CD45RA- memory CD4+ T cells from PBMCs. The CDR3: CASSLALADFYGYTF. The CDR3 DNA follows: TGTGCCAGCAGCTTGGCCCTGGCGGACTTCTATGGCTACACCTTC.